This is a list of T cell receptor beta chains from one sample in a study of T cell responses to AZD1222 COVID-19 vaccine. Produced via immunoSEQ multiplex PCR; TCRdb's table is partial and in-frame only. In the table there are around 53,000 clones, approximately 85% of which are singletons. Sequenced here: peripheral blood, sampled on day 0 of MenACWY control vaccination. Every receptor here comes from an adult in good health. The CDR3 runs from the conserved cysteine through the conserved F or W. The D gene is left open where the match is weak. Size values are once, few and many counts, or a class for expanded clones, and some rows have none.

d_call,clone_size,v_call,j_call,cdr3_aa,cdr3_nt
.,.,TRBV19,TRBJ2-7,CASSMGQSRTYEQYF,TGTGCCAGTAGTATGGGGCAATCCCGGACCTACGAGCAGTACTTC
.,.,TRBV2,TRBJ2-5,CASRPGVDETQYF,TGTGCCAGCAGGCCGGGAGTTGACGAGACCCAGTACTTC
TRBD1,.,TRBV30,TRBJ2-2,CAWRGQNTNTGELFF,TGTGCCTGGAGGGGACAGAACACGAACACCGGGGAGCTGTTTTTT
TRBD2,.,TRBV30,TRBJ2-7,CAWSPGGSGRYEQYF,TGTGCCTGGAGTCCCGGGGGTAGCGGGAGATACGAGCAGTACTTC
.,.,TRBV5-6,TRBJ1-2,CASSFSRRRGYTF,TGTGCCAGCAGCTTTTCAAGGAGGCGAGGCTACACCTTC
.,.,TRBV2,TRBJ1-4,CASNDYTDLFF,TGTGCCAGCAACGACTATACAGATTTGTTTTTT
.,.,TRBV28,TRBJ1-2,CASRRGERDGYTF,TGTGCCAGCAGAAGGGGTGAGCGGGATGGCTACACCTTC
.,.,TRBV4-3,TRBJ2-7,CASSQDRWRLNEQYF,TGCGCCAGCAGCCAAGATAGATGGAGGTTGAATGAGCAGTACTTC
.,.,TRBV5-6,TRBJ2-3,CASSPVGADTQYF,TGTGCCAGCAGCCCCGTGGGGGCAGATACGCAGTATTTT
.,.,TRBV7-2,TRBJ2-3,CASSIETDTQYF,TGTGCCAGCAGCATCGAGACAGATACGCAGTATTTT
.,once,TRBV5-5,TRBJ2-1,CASSLNGNNEQFF,TGTGCCAGCAGCTTGAATGGGAACAATGAGCAGTTCTTC
.,.,TRBV6-6,TRBJ2-7,CASRQPGTRNYEQYF,TGTGCCAGCAGACAACCCGGGACAAGGAACTACGAGCAGTACTTC
TRBD2,.,TRBV20-1,TRBJ2-3,CSVLAAGRQYF,TGCAGTGTCCTAGCGGCAGGGAGGCAGTATTTT
.,.,TRBV28,TRBJ1-1,CASTIQWEAFF,TGTGCCAGCACTATACAGTGGGAAGCTTTCTTT
TRBD1,once,TRBV4-3,TRBJ2-1,CASSQDRGSGYNEQFF,TGCGCCAGCAGCCAGGACAGGGGTTCGGGCTACAATGAGCAGTTCTTC